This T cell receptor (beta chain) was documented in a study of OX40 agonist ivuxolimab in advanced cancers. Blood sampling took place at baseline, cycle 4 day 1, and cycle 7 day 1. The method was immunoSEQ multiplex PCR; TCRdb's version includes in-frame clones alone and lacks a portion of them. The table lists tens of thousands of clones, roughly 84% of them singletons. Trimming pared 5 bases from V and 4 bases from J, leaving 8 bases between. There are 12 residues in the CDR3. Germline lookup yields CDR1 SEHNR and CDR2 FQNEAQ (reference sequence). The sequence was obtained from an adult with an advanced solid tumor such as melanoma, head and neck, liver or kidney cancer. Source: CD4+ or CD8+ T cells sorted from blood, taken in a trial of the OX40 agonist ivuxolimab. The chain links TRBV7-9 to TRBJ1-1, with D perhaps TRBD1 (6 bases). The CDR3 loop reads CASSPGVTEAFF. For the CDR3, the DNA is TGTGCCAGCAGCCCAGGGGTCACTGAAGCTTTCTTT.